The clone carrying this T cell receptor (beta chain) came up a few times. Its specificity is not known. Ranging in age from about 6 to 90, the donors were healthy Caucasian individuals from Russia. CDR3 length equals 14 residues. Germline CDR1 DFQATT, CDR2 SNEGSKA (reference sequence). The V and J ends lost 2 bases and 5 bases, in that order; junction bases with no gene match: 5. The data belong to a study of blood T cells in healthy people across ages. Regarding the study as a whole: No conclusive comparison of naive versus antigen-experienced cells was possible with unsorted PBMCs.

A second PCR of 7 to 11 cycles used a sample-barcoded 5' primer and a J-beta primer mix. TCRdb reprocessed the 5' RACE reads via MiXCR and lists one record per CDR3 protein. The sample records 750,000 to 950,000 distinct CDR3 sequences, 20% to 30% being singletons. These data were also reused for a study on T cells of mothers and their children. That study adds: Sample barcodes and 2-4 random nucleotides were added by the M1S primer of the second PCR.

This chain uses TRBV20-1 with TRBJ2-5; TRBD2 aligns across 10 bases. The source is a boy younger than 18 in good health. The sample taken for sequencing was blood. The CDR3 spells CSARSGGDEETQYF. The CDR3 region has the DNA TGCAGTGCTAGAAGCGGGGGGGACGAGGAGACCCAGTACTTC.